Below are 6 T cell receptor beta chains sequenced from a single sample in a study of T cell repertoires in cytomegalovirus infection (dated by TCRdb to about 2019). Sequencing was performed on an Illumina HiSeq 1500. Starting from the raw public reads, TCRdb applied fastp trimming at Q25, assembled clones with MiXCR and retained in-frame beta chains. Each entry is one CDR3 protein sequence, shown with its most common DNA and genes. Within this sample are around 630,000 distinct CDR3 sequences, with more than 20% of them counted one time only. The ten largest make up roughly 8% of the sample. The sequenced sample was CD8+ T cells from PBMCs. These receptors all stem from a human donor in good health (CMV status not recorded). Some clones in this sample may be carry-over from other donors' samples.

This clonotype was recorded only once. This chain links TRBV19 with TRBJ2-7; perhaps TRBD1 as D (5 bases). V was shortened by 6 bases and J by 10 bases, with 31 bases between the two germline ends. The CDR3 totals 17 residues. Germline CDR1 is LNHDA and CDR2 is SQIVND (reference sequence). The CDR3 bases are TGTGCCAGTAGCATACCTGACAGAGCCAACCTTCACTACGTTCAGTACGTC. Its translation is CASSIPDRANLHYVQYV.

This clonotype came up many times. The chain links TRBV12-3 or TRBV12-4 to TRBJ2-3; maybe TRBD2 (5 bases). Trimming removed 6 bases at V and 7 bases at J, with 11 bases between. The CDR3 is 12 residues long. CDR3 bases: TGTGCCAGCAGCCGGACCGGGAATACGCAGTATTTT. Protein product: CASSRTGNTQYF.

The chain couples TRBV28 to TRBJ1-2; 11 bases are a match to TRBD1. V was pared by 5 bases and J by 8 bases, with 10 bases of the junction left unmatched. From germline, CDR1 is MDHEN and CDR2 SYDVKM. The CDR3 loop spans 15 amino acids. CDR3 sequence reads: CASSQGTGGIRGYTF. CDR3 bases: TGTGCCAGCAGTCAAGGGACAGGGGGTATTAGGGGCTACACCTTC.

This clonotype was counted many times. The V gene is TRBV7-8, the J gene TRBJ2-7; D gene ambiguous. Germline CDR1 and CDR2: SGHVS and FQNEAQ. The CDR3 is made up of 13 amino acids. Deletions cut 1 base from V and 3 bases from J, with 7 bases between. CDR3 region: CASSLGFLYEQYV. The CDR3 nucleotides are TGTGCCAGCAGCTTAGGGTTTCTCTACGAGCAGTACGTC.

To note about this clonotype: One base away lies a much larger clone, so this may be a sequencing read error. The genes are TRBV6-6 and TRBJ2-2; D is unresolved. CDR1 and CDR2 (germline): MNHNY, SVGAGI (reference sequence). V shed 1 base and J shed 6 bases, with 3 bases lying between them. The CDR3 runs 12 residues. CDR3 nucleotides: TGTGCCAGCAGTTACTGGTCCGGGGAGCTGTTTTTT. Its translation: CASSYWSGELFF.

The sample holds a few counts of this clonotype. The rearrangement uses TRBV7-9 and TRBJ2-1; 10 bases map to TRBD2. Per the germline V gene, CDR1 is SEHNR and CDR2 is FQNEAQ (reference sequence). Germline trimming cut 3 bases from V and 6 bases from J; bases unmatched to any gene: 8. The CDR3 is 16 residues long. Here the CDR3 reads CASSLALSGGANEQFF. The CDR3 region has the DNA TGTGCCAGCAGCTTGGCCCTCAGCGGGGGGGCCAATGAGCAGTTCTTC.